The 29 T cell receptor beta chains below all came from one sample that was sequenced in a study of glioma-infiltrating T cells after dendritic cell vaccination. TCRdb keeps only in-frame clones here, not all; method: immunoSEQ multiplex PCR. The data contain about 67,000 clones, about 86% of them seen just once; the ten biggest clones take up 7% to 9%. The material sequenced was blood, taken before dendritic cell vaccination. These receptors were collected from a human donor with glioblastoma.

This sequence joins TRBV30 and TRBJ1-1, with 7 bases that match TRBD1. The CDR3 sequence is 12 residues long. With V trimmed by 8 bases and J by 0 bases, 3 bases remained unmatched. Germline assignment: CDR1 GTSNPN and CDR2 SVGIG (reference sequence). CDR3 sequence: CAEQGMNTEAFF. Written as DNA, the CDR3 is TGTGCCGAACAGGGGATGAACACTGAAGCTTTCTTT. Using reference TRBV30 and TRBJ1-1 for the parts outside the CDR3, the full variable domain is SQTIHQWPATLVQPVGSPLSLECTVEGTSNPNLYWYRQAAGRGLQLLFYSVGIGQISSEVPQNLSASRPQDRQFILSSKKLLLSDSGFYLCAEQGMNTEAFFGQGTRLTVV.

CDR3 coding DNA: TGTGCCAGCAGCCAAGAAGGCGGGTTCACCTACGAGCAGTACTTC. Residues: CASSQEGGFTYEQYF. V and J are TRBV4-2 and TRBJ2-7; tentatively, D is TRBD2 (5 bases). Per the germline V gene, CDR1 is LGHNA and CDR2 is YNFKEQ. The V and J ends lost 0 bases and 2 bases respectively, with 11 bases between them. This CDR3 is 15 amino acids long.

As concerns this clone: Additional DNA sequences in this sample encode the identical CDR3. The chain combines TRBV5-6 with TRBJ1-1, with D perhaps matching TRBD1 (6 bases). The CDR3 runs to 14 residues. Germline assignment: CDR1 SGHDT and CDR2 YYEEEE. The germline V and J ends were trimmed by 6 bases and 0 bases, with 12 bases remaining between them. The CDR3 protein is CASIEQGLNTEAFF. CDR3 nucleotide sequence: TGTGCCAGCATCGAACAGGGTTTGAACACTGAAGCTTTCTTT.

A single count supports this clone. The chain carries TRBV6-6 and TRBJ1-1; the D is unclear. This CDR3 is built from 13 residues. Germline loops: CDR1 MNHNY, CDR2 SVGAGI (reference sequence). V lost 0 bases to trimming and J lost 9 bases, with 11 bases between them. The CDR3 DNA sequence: TGTGCCAGCAGTTACTCGCAAGAGGCTAAAGCTTTCTTT. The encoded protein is CASSYSQEAKAFF.

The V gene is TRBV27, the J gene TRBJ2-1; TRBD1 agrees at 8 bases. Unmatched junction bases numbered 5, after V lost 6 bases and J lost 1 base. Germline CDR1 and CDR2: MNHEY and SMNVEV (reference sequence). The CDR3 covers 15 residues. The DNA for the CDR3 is TGTGCCAGCAGGTGGACAGGGTTATCCTACAATGAGCAGTTCTTC. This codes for CASRWTGLSYNEQFF.

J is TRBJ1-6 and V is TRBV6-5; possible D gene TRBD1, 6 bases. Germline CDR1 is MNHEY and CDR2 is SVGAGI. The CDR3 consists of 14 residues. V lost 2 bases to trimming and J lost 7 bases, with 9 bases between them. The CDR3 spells CASSYRTENSPLHF. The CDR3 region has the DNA TGTGCCAGCAGTTACAGGACAGAGAATTCACCCCTCCACTTT.

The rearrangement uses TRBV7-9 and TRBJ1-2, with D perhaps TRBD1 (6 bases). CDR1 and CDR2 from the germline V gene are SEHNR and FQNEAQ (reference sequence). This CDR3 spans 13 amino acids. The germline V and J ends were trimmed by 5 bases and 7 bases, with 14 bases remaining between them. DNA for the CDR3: TGTGCCAGCAGCGCAGGGCCGGACAGTGGCTACACCTTC. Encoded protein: CASSAGPDSGYTF. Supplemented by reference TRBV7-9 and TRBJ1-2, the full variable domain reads DTGVSQNPRHKITKRGQNVTFRCDPISEHNRLYWYRQTLGQGPEFLTYFQNEAQLEKSRLLSDRFSAERPKGSFSTLEIQRTEQGDSAMYLCASSAGPDSGYTFGSGTRLTVV.

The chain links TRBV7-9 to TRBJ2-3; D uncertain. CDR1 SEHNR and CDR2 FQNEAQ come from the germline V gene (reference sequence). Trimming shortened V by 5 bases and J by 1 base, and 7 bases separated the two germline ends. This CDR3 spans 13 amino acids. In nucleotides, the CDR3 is TGTGCCAGCAGCGGAGATGGCACAGATACGCAGTATTTT. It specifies CASSGDGTDTQYF.

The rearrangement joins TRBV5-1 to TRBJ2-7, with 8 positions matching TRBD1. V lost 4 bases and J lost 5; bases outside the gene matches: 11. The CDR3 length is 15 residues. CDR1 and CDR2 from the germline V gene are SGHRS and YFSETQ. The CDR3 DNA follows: TGCGCCAGCAGCGCCAAGGGACAGGCAACCAACGAGCAGTACTTC. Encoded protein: CASSAKGQATNEQYF.

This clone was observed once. For the CDR3, the DNA is TGTGCCAGCAGTTGGGACAACTCCTACGAGCAGTACTTC. Amino acids: CASSWDNSYEQYF. The V call is TRBV2, the J call TRBJ2-7; maybe TRBD1 (6 bases). V shed 5 bases and J shed 0 bases, with 8 bases lying between them. Germline CDR1 SNHLY, CDR2 FYNNEI. The CDR3 runs 13 residues.

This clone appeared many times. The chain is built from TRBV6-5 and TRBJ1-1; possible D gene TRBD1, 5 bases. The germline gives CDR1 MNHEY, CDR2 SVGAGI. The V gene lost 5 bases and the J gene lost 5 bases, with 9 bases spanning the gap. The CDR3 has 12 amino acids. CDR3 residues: CASSDPGTEAFF. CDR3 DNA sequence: TGTGCCAGCAGTGACCCAGGGACTGAAGCTTTCTTT.

CDR3 loop: CASSYPSGGGYEQYF. DNA of the CDR3: TGTGCCAGCAGCTACCCGAGCGGGGGTGGGTACGAGCAGTACTTC. V and J are TRBV7-2 and TRBJ2-7; TRBD2 matches at 8 bases. CDR3 length: 15 residues. The trim removed 4 bases at V and 4 bases at J, leaving 9 bases unmatched. In germline, CDR1 is SGHTA, CDR2 FQGNSA.

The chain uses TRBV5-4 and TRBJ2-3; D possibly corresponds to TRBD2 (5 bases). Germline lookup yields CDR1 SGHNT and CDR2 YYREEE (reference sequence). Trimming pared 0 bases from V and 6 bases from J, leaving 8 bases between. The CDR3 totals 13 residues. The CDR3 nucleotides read TGTGCCAGCAGCTTGGAGGTAGCGGATACGCAGTATTTT. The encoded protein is CASSLEVADTQYF.

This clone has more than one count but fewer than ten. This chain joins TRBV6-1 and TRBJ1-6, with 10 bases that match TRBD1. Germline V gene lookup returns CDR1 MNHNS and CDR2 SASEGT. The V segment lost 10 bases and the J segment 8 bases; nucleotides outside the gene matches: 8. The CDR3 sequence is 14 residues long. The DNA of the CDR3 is TGTGCCATAAACCGGGACAGGGGTGATTCACCCCTCCACTTT. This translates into CAINRDRGDSPLHF.

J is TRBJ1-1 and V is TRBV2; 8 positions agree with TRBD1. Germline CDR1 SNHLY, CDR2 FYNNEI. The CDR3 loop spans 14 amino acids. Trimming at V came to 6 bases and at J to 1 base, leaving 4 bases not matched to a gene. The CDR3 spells CASRIQGANTEAFF. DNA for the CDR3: TGTGCCAGCAGAATTCAGGGGGCGAACACTGAAGCTTTCTTT.

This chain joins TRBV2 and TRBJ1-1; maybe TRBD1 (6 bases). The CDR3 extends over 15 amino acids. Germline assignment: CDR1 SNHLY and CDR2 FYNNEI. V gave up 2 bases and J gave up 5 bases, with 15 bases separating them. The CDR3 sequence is CASSENRELGTEAFF. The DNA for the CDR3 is TGTGCCAGCAGTGAAAACAGGGAGCTAGGAACTGAAGCTTTCTTT.

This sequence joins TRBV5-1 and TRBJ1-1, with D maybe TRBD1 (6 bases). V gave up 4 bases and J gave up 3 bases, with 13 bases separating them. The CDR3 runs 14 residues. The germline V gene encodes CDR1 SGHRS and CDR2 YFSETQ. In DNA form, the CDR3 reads TGCGCCAGCAGCGTGACAGGAGCCGACACTGAAGCTTTCTTT. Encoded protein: CASSVTGADTEAFF.

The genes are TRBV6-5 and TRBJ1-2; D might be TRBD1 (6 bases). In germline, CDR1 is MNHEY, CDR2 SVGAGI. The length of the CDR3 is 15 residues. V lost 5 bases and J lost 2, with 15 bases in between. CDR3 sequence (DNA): TGTGCCAGCAGTAGCTGGGACAAAGGAAACTATGGCTACACCTTC. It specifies CASSSWDKGNYGYTF.

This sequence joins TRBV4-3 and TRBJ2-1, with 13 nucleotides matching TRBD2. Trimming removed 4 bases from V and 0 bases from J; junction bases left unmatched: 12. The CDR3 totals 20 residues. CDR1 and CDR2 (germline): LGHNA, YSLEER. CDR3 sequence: CASSPRLAGGLASSYNEQFF. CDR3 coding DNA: TGCGCCAGCAGCCCCAGACTAGCGGGGGGCCTTGCTAGCTCCTACAATGAGCAGTTCTTC.

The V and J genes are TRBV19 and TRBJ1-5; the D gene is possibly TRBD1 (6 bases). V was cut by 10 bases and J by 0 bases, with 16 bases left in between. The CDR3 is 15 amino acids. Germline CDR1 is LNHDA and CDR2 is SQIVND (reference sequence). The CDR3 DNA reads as TGTGCCACCCGAGGGGGGGGATATAGCAATCAGCCCCAGCATTTT. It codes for CATRGGGYSNQPQHF.

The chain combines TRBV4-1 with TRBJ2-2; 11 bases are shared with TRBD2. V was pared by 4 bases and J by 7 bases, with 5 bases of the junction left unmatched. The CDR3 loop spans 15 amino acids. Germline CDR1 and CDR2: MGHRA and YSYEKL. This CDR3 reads CASSPQTSGDGELFF. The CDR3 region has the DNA TGCGCCAGCAGCCCTCAGACTAGCGGGGACGGGGAGCTGTTTTTT.

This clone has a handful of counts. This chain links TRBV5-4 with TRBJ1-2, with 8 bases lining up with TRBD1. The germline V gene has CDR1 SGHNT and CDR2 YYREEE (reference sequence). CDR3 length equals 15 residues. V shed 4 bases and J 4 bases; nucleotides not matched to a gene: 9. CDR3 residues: CASSLWDRPGYGYTF. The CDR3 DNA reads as TGTGCCAGCAGCCTCTGGGACAGGCCCGGCTATGGCTACACCTTC. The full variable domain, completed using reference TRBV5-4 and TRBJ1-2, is ETGVTQSPTHLIKTRGQQVTLRCSSQSGHNTVSWYQQALGQGPQFIFQYYREEENGRGNFPPRFSGLQFPNYSSELNVNALELDDSALYLCASSLWDRPGYGYTFGSGTRLTVV.

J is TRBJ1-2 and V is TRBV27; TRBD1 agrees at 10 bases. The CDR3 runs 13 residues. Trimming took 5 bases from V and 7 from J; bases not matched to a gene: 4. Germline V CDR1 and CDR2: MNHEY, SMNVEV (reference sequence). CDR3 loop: CASSLGTGAGYTF. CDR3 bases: TGTGCCAGCAGTCTAGGGACAGGGGCTGGCTACACCTTC.

The DNA for the CDR3 is TGTGCCAGTAGCGGGACAGAAAGTAACTTGAACACCGGGGAGCTGTTTTTT. It translates to CASSGTESNLNTGELFF. The rearrangement links TRBV19 to TRBJ2-2; 7 bases line up with TRBD1. From germline, CDR1 is LNHDA and CDR2 SQIVND (reference sequence). J gave up 1 base and V 6 bases, and 11 bases lay outside the gene matches. The CDR3 covers 17 residues.

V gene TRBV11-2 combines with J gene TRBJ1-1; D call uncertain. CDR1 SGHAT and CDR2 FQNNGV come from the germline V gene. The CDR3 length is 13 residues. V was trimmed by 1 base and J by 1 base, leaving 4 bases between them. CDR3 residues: CASSLGENTEAFF. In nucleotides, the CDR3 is TGTGCCAGCAGCTTAGGAGAGAACACTGAAGCTTTCTTT.

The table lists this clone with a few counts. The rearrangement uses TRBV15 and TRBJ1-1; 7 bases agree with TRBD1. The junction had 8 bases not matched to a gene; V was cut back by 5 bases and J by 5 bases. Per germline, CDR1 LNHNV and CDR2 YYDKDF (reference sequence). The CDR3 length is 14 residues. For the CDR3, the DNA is TGTGCCACCAGCCACACAGGGGTAAGGACTGAAGCTTTCTTT. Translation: CATSHTGVRTEAFF.

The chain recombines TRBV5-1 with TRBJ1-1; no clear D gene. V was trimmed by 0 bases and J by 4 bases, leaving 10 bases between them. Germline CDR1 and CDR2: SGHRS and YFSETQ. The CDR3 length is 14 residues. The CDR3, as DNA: TGCGCCAGCAGCTTGGCGGGGATGGGCACTGAAGCTTTCTTT. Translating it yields CASSLAGMGTEAFF.

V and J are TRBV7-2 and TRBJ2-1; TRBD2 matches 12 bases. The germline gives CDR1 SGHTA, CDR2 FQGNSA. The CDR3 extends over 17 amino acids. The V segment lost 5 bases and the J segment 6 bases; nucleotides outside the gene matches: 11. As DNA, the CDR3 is TGTGCCAGCAGCCCCCCTGGCCTAGCGGGGGGGCTCAATGAGCAGTTCTTC. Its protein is CASSPPGLAGGLNEQFF.

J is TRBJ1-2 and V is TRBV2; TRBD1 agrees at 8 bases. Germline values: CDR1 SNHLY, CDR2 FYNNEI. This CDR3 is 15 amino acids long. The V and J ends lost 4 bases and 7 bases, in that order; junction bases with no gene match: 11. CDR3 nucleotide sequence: TGTGCCAGCAGTGGGAGGGACAGGCCGTACTGTGGCTACACCTTC. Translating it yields CASSGRDRPYCGYTF.